This TCR beta chain is from a study of T-cell reconstitution after alpha-beta-depleted transplantation in children. Study-wide points: Among T cells one year after transplant, newly produced cells accounted for most counts and diversity. It was reported that alpha-beta T cells came from several hundred expanded graft clones (about two months after transplant). Several patients had high TCRbeta diversity at day 60; it came from surviving recipient T cells and thymic progenitors.

Germline assignment: CDR1 SEHNR and CDR2 FQNEAQ (reference sequence). The V end lost 3 bases, the J end lost 3 bases, and 15 bases lay between the germline ends. This CDR3 is built from 15 residues. Using unique molecular identifiers, the investigators prepared the TCRbeta library. Using its own MiXCR run on the PCR reads, TCRdb lists one record per CDR3 protein. Of 500,000 to 750,000 distinct CDR3 sequences in the sample, under 15% were seen once. This clonotype has at least ten counts. No antigen is known for it. This TCR was sampled from a male patient under 18 who had a stem cell transplant for acute myeloid leukemia, so the T cells may come from the graft donor. V usage is TRBV7-9 and J usage is TRBJ2-7, with D perhaps TRBD2 (5 bases). The sample was PBMCs, mostly from graft donor cells, taken 360 days after TCRalphabeta/CD19-depleted stem cell transplant. The DNA for the CDR3 is TGTGCCAGCAGCTTTTTGGTGGGAGCGAGCTACGAGCAGTACTTC. Translated, it gives CASSFLVGASYEQYF.